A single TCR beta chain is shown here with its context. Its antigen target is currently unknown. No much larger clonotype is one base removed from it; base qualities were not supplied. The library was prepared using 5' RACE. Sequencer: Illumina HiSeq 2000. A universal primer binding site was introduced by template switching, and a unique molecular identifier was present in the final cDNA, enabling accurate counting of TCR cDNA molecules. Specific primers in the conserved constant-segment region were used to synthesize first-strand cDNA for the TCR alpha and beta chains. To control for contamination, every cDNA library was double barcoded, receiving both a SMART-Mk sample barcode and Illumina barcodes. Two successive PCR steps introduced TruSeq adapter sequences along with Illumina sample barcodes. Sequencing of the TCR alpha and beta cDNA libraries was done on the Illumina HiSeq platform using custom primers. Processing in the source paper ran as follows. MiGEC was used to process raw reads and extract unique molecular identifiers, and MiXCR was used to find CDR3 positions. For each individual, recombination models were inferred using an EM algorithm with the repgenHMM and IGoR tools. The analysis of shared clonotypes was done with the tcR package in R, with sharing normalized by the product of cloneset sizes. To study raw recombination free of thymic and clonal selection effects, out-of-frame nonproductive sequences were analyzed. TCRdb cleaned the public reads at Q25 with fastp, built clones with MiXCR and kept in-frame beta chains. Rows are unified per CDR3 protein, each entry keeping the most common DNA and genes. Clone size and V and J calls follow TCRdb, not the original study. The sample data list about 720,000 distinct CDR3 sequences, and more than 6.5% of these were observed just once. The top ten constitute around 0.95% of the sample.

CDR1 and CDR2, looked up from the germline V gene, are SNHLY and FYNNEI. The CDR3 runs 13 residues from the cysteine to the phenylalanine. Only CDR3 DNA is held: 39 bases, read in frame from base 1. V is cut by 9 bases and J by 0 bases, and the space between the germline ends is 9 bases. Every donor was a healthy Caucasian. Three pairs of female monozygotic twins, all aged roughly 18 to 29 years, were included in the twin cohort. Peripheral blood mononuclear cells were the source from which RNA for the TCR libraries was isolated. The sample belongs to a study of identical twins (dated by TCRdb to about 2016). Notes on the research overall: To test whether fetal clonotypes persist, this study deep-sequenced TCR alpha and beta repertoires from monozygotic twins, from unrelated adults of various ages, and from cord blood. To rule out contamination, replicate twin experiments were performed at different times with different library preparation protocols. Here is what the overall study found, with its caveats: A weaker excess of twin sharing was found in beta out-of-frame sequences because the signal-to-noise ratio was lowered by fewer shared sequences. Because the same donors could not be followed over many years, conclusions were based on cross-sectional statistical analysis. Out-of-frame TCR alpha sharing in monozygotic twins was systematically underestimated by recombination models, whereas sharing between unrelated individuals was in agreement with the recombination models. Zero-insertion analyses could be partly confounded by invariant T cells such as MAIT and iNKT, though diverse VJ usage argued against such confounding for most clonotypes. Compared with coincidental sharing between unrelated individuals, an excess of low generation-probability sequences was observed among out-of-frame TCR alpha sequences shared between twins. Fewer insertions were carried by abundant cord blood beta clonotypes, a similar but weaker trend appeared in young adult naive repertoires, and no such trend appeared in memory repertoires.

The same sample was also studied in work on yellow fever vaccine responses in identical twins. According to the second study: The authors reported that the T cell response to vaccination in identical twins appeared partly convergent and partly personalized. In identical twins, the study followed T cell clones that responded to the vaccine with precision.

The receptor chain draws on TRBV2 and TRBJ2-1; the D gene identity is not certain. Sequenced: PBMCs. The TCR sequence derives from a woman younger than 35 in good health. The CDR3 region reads CASYLSSYNEQFF. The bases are TGTGCCAGTTACTTAAGCTCCTACAATGAGCAGTTCTTC.